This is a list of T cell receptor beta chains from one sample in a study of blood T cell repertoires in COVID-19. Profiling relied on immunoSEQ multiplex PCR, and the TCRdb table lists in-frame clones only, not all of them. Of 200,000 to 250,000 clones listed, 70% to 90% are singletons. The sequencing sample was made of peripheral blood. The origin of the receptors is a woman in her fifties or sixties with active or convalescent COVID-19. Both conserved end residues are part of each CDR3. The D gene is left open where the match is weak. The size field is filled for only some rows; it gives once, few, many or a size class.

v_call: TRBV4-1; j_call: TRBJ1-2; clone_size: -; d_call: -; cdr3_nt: TGCGCCAGCAGTCCACAGGGCAGGAGGTATGGCTACACCTTC; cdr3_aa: CASSPQGRRYGYTF
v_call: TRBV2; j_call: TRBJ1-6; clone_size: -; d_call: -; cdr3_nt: TGTGCCAGCAGTTCGCGTTTGATTGCACCCCTCCACTTT; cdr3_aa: CASSSRLIAPLHF
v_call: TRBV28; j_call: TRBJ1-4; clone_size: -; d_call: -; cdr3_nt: TGTGCCAGCACTTCCCCCGCCGGGTCCGGAAATGAAAAACTGTTTTTT; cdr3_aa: CASTSPAGSGNEKLFF
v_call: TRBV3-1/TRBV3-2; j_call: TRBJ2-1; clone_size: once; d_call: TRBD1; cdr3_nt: TGTGCCAGCAGCCATGGGGACAGACCCTACAATGAGCAGTTCTTC; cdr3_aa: CASSHGDRPYNEQFF
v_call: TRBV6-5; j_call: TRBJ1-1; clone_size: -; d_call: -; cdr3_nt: TGTGCCAGCAGTACCAACAGGGTAGAGGCTTTCTTT; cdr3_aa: CASSTNRVEAFF
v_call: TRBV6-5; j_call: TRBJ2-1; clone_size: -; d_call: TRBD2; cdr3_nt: TGTGCCAGCAGTACTAGCGGGGGGAACAATGAGCAGTTCTTC; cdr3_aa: CASSTSGGNNEQFF
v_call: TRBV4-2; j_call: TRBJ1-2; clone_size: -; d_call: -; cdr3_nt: TGTGCCAGCAGCCAAGAGTCCGGAGACTATGGCTACACCTTC; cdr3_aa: CASSQESGDYGYTF
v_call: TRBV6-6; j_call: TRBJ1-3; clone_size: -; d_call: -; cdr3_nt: TGTGCCAGCAGTTACCCGGGACTCGGCCATGGAAACACCATATATTTT; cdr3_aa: CASSYPGLGHGNTIYF
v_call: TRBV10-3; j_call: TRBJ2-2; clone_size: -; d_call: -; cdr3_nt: TGTGCCATTACACAGGGAAGCACCGGGGAGCTGTTTTTT; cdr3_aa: CAITQGSTGELFF
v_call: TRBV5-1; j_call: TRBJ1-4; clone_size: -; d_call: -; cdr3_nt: TGCGCCAGCAGATGGGAGGGCAAGGGAAAACTGTTTTTT; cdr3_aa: CASRWEGKGKLFF